The 15 T cell receptor beta chains reported below all come from one sample, sequenced in a study of cytomegalovirus exposure and HLA in healthy donors. Primers included in the PCR were 60 Vbeta and 13 Jbeta primers. Profiled with immunoSEQ multiplex PCR; TCRdb holds only in-frame clones, not every one. Among some 150,000 clones listed, roughly 80% were seen once. The sample was PBMCs. These receptors were collected from a woman aged 18-29 years in good health and CMV-seronegative.

The CDR3 sequence is CASSPMPGIRTDTQYF. The DNA of the CDR3 is TGTGCCAGCTCACCAATGCCGGGGATTCGTACAGATACGCAGTATTTT. V is TRBV18 and J is TRBJ2-3, with D possibly matching TRBD2 (5 bases). Germline lookup yields CDR1 KGHSH and CDR2 LQKENI. Between the trimmed V and J ends, which lost 2 bases and 3 bases, there was a span of 15 bases. The CDR3 is made up of 16 amino acids.

The chain links TRBV11-3 to TRBJ1-5; D is unresolved. Per germline, CDR1 SGHNT and CDR2 YENEEA. Trimming took off 6 bases at V and 4 bases at J, with 10 bases between the two ends. The CDR3 is 13 residues long. The CDR3 spells CASSRDGNQPQHF. CDR3 in DNA: TGTGCCAGCAGTCGAGACGGGAATCAGCCCCAGCATTTT.

This clone has a handful of counts. This chain connects TRBV4-2 to TRBJ1-1; TRBD1 agrees at 7 bases. This CDR3 comprises 13 residues. CDR1 and CDR2 from the germline V gene are LGHNA and YNFKEQ. J was trimmed by 7 bases and V by 4 bases; bases with no gene match: 6. The CDR3 loop is CASSPPRDSEAFF. The CDR3 coding sequence is TGTGCCAGCAGCCCACCCCGGGACAGTGAAGCTTTCTTT.

This chain connects TRBV6-6 to TRBJ1-5; D is unresolved. CDR3 length: 13 amino acids. Germline CDR1 is MNHNY and CDR2 is SVGAGI (reference sequence). Trimming took 2 bases from V and 5 from J, leaving 7 bases between them. CDR3 DNA: TGTGCCAGCAGTTACATGCGGGATCAGCCCCAGCATTTT. Encoded protein: CASSYMRDQPQHF.

This clone was recorded once. The gene calls are TRBV25-1 and TRBJ2-1; a weak D match, TRBD2 (5 bases). The CDR3 loop spans 14 amino acids. V was pared by 7 bases and J by 2 bases, with 12 bases between. From germline, CDR1 is MGHDK and CDR2 SYGVNS. Here the CDR3 reads CASTRGSPYNEQFF. The CDR3 nucleotides are TGTGCCAGCACCCGAGGGAGCCCCTACAATGAGCAGTTCTTC. Variable domain in full (rest from reference TRBV25-1 and TRBJ2-1): EADIYQTPRYLVIGTGKKITLECSQTMGHDKMYWYQQDPGMELHLIHYSYGVNSTEKGDLSSESTVSRIRTEHFPLTLESARPSHTSQYLCASTRGSPYNEQFFGPGTRLTVL.

This chain joins TRBV2 and TRBJ2-5, with 8 bases lining up with TRBD2. The last part of the DNA fits TRBJ2-7 better; the J call may be wrong. CDR1 SNHLY and CDR2 FYNNEI come from the germline V gene. This CDR3 contains 15 residues. The CDR3 region is CASSTGGARSYEQYF. CDR3 coding DNA: TGTGCCAGCAGCACCGGGGGGGCCCGCTCCTACGAGCAGTACTTC.

This clone has more than one count but fewer than ten. This sequence joins TRBV7-2 and TRBJ2-1; D is uncertain. V lost 5 bases, J lost 0 bases, and 5 bases lay in between. CDR1 and CDR2 (germline): SGHTA, FQGNSA. This CDR3 has 13 residues. CDR3 amino acids: CASSQNSYNEQFF. CDR3 in DNA: TGTGCCAGCAGCCAGAACTCCTACAATGAGCAGTTCTTC.

The chain couples TRBV28 to TRBJ2-1; D might be TRBD2 (6 bases). Germline lookup yields CDR1 MDHEN and CDR2 SYDVKM. The length of the CDR3 is 16 residues. Deletions cut 6 bases from V and 2 bases from J, with 17 bases between. The CDR3 DNA is TGTGCCAGCAGGACGAATCCGGGGGTGACCTACAATGAGCAGTTCTTC. Amino acid sequence: CASRTNPGVTYNEQFF.

The V and J genes are TRBV5-1 and TRBJ2-7; D is unresolved. Germline CDR1 reads SGHRS; CDR2 reads YFSETQ. V was shortened by 4 bases and J by 1 base, with 12 bases between the two germline ends. This CDR3 has 14 residues. The CDR3 reads CASSPEDVSYEQYF. CDR3 DNA sequence: TGCGCCAGCAGCCCAGAAGATGTATCCTACGAGCAGTACTTC.

The chain carries TRBV7-2 and TRBJ2-7; 11 bases agree with TRBD2. Germline assignment: CDR1 SGHTA and CDR2 FQGNSA. The junction had 13 bases not matched to a gene; V was cut back by 5 bases and J by 4 bases. CDR3 size: 17 residues. As DNA, the CDR3 is TGTGCCAGCAGCCCGCTGGGATTAGCGGGAGGGCCATACGAGCAGTACTTC. Translated, it gives CASSPLGLAGGPYEQYF.

The CDR3 bases are TGTGCCAGCACCAACCCAATCAACGGGACAGGGGGCAATTCTGGTGAAGCTTTCTTT. This gives the protein CASTNPINGTGGNSGEAFF. The V and J genes are TRBV7-8 and TRBJ1-1; 12 bases match TRBD1. Germline loops: CDR1 SGHVS, CDR2 FQNEAQ. J lost 7 bases, V lost 7 bases, and 22 bases had no gene match. The CDR3 runs 19 residues.

The rearrangement uses TRBV19 and TRBJ1-3; D remains ambiguous. Trimming removed 8 bases from V and 4 bases from J, with 9 bases in between. Per germline, CDR1 LNHDA and CDR2 SQIVND (reference sequence). The CDR3 extends over 12 amino acids. This CDR3 reads CASYDGGNTIYF. In DNA, the CDR3 is TGTGCCAGTTATGACGGGGGAAACACCATATATTTT.

The count of this clone is one. The V gene is TRBV5-4, the J gene TRBJ1-2, with TRBD1 matching 7 bases. Looked up from germline, CDR1 is SGHNT and CDR2 is YYREEE (reference sequence). The CDR3 runs 14 residues. V trimming: 4 bases; J trimming: 1 base; junction bases outside the gene matches: 4. The CDR3 nucleotides read TGTGCCAGCAGCGAGGGACAGTTTAACTATGGCTACACCTTC. It is translated as CASSEGQFNYGYTF. Full variable domain (missing parts from reference TRBV5-4 and TRBJ1-2): ETGVTQSPTHLIKTRGQQVTLRCSSQSGHNTVSWYQQALGQGPQFIFQYYREEENGRGNFPPRFSGLQFPNYSSELNVNALELDDSALYLCASSEGQFNYGYTFGSGTRLTVV.

The chain employs TRBV4-3 and TRBJ2-7, with D perhaps matching TRBD2 (5 bases). V lost 0 bases and J lost 2, with 11 bases in between. Germline assignment: CDR1 LGHNA and CDR2 YSLEER. The CDR3 is 15 amino acids. As DNA, the CDR3 is TGCGCCAGCAGCCAAGATAATAGCGAGACCTACGAGCAGTACTTC. Protein product: CASSQDNSETYEQYF.

V gene TRBV28 combines with J gene TRBJ1-4; D remains ambiguous. V lost 2 bases, J lost 11 bases, and 15 bases lay in between. Germline V CDR1 and CDR2: MDHEN, SYDVKM. This CDR3 has 14 amino acids. The CDR3 loop reads CASSLVARPRKLFF. The CDR3 coding sequence is TGTGCCAGCAGTTTAGTCGCCAGGCCCAGGAAACTGTTTTTT.